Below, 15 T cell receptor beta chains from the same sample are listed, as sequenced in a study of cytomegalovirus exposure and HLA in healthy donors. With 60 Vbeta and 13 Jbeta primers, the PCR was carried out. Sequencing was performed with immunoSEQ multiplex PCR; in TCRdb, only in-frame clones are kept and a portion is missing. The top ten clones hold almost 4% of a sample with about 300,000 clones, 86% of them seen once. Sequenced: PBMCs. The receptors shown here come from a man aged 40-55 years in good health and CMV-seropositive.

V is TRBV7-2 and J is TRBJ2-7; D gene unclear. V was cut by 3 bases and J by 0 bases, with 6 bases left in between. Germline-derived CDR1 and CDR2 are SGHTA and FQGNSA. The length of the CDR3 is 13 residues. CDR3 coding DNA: TGTGCCAGCAGCTTCCGACACTCCTACGAGCAGTACTTC. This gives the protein CASSFRHSYEQYF.

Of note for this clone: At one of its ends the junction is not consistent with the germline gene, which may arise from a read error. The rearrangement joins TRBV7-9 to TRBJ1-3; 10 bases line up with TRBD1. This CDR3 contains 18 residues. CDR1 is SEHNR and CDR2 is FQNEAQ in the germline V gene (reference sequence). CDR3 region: CSSSPSIPGTGVGNTIYF. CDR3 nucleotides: TGTTCCAGCAGTCCTTCAATCCCCGGGACAGGGGTAGGAAACACCATATATTTT. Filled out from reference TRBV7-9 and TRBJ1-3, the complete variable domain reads DTGVSQNPRHKITKRGQNVTFRCDPISEHNRLYWYRQTLGQGPEFLTYFQNEAQLEKSRLLSDRFSAERPKGSFSTLEIQRTEQGDSAMYLCSSSPSIPGTGVGNTIYFGEGSWLTVV.

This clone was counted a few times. The CDR3 DNA reads TGTGCCAGCTCACCATCGACAGGGAGCAATCAGCCCCAGCATTTT. Residues: CASSPSTGSNQPQHF. The chain links TRBV18 to TRBJ1-5; TRBD1 matches at 7 bases. Trimming took 2 bases from V and 1 from J; bases not matched to a gene: 2. The CDR3 is 15 residues long. Germline CDR1 is KGHSH and CDR2 is LQKENI.

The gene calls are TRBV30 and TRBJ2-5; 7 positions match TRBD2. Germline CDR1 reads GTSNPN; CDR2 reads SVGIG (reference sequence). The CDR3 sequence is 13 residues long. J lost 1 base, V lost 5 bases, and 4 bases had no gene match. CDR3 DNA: TGTGCCTGGGCTGGGGGGGTCCAAGAGACCCAGTACTTC. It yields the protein CAWAGGVQETQYF.

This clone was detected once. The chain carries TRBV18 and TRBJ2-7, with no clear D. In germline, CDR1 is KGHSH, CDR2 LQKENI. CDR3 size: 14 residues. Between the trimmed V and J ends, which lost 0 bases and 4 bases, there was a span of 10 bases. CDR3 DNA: TGTGCCAGCTCACCACCTGAGAGTACGTACGAGCAGTACTTC. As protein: CASSPPESTYEQYF.

The CDR3 DNA is TGTGCCAGCATCCGGGACAGGGCGTCTGGAAACACCATATATTTT. Its translation is CASIRDRASGNTIYF. The chain joins TRBV6-5 to TRBJ1-3; 9 bases match TRBD1. CDR1 is MNHEY and CDR2 is SVGAGI in the germline V gene. The V segment lost 7 bases and the J segment 1 base; nucleotides outside the gene matches: 5. The CDR3 spans 15 residues.

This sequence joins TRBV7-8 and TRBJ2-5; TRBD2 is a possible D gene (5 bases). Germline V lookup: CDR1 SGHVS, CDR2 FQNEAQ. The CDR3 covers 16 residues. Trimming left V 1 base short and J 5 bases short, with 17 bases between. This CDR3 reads CASSLVTGSFVETQYF. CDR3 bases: TGTGCCAGCAGCTTAGTCACGGGGTCCTTTGTGGAGACCCAGTACTTC.

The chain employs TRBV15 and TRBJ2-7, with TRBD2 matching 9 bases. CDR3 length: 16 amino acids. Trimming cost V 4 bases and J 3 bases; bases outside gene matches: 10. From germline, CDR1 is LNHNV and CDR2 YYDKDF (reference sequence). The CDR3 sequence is CATSNIAGEGSYEQYF. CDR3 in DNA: TGTGCCACCAGCAACATAGCGGGAGAGGGTAGCTACGAGCAGTACTTC.

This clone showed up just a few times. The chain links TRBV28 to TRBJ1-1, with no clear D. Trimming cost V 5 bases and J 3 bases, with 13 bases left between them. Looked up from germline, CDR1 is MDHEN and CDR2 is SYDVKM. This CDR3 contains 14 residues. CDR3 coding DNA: TGTGCCAGCAGTGCCGTACTGAGGGACACTGAAGCTTTCTTT. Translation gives CASSAVLRDTEAFF.

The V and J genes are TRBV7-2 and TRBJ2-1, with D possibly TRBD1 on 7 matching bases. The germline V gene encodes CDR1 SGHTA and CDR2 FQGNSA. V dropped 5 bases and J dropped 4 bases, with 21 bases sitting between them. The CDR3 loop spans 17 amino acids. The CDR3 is CASSQLPRRGRYNEQFF. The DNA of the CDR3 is TGTGCCAGCAGCCAACTCCCCAGGAGGGGGCGTTACAATGAGCAGTTCTTC.

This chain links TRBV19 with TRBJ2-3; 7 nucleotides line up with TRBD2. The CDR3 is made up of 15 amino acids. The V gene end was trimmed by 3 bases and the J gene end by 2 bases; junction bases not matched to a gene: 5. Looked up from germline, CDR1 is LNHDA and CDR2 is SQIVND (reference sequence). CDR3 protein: CASSIYAGATDTQYF. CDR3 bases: TGTGCCAGTAGTATCTACGCGGGAGCCACAGATACGCAGTATTTT.

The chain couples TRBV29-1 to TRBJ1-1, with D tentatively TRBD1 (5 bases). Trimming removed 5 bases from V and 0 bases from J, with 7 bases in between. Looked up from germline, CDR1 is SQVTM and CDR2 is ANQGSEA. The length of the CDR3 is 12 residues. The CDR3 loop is CSVRGLNTEAFF. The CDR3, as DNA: TGCAGCGTTAGGGGTTTGAACACTGAAGCTTTCTTT.

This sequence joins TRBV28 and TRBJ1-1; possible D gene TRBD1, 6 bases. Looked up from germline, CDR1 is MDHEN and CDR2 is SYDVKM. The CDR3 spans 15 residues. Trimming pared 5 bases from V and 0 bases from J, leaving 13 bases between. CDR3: CASSGYREMNTEAFF. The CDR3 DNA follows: TGTGCCAGCAGTGGGTACAGGGAGATGAACACTGAAGCTTTCTTT.

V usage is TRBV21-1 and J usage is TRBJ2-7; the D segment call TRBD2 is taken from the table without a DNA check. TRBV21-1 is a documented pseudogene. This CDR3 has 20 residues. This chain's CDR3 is CASSKAIQGAGEPPHSEQYF. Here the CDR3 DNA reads TGTGCCAGCAGCAAAGCCATACAAGGAGCGGGAGAGCCACCCCACAGCGAGCAGTACTTC.

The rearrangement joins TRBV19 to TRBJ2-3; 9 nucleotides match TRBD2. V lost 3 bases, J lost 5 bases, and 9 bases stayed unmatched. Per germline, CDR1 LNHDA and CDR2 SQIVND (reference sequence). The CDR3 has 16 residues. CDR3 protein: CASSIRGGRAGDTQYF. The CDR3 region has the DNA TGTGCCAGTAGTATTAGGGGCGGGAGGGCCGGAGATACGCAGTATTTT.